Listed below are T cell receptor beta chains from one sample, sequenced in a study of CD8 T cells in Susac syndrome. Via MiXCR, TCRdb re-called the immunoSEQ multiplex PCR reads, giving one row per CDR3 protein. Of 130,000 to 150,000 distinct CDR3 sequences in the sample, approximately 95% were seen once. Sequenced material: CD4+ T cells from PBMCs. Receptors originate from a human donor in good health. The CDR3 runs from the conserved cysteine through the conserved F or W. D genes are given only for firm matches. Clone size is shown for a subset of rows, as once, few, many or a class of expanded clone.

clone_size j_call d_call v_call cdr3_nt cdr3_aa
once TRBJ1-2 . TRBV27 TGTGCCAGCAGTCAACAGGGCTATGGCTACACCTTC CASSQQGYGYTF
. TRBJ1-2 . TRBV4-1 TGCGCCAGCAGCGTATTCGCCCAGAACCGAAAGACCTATGGCTACACCTTC CASSVFAQNRKTYGYTF
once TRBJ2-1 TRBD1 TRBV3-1 TGTGCCAGCAGCCAAGTAGCCGGGACAGGGGGCGATGAGCAGTTCTTC CASSQVAGTGGDEQFF
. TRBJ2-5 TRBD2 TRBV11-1 TGTGCCAGCAGCTCGGGACTAGCGGGAGGTGGCCAAGAGACCCAGTACTTC CASSSGLAGGGQETQYF
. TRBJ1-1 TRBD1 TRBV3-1 TGTGCCAGCAGCCGTCCCGGGACAGAGAACACTGAAGCTTTCTTT CASSRPGTENTEAFF
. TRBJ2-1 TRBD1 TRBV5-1 TGCGCCAGCAGCTTGGGACAGGGGGCTAGTGAGCAGTTCTTC CASSLGQGASEQFF
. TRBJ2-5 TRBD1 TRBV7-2 TGTGCCAGCAGCTCTCCTAGGACAGGGGGCGGGGAGACCCAGTACTTC CASSSPRTGGGETQYF
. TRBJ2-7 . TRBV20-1 TGCAGTGCTAGTTATCTGGGCCCGGGCGAGCAGTACTTC CSASYLGPGEQYF
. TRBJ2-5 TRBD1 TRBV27 TGTGCCAGCAGTATAAACAGGGGAAAGGGTGAGACCCAGTACTTC CASSINRGKGETQYF
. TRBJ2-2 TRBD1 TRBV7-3 TGTGCCAGCAGCCCGGGACAGGCGCTGTTTTTT CASSPGQALFF
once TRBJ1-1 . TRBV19 TGTGCCAGTAGTATGAACAGGGTGAACACTGAAGCTTTCTTT CASSMNRVNTEAFF
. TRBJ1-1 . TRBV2 TGTGCCAGCAGTGAGTTGGGTCAAGGGGCCACTGAAGCTTTCTTT CASSELGQGATEAFF
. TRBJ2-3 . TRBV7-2 TGTGCCAGCAGCTTCGACAGTAGCACAGATACGCAGTATTTT CASSFDSSTDTQYF
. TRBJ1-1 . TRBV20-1 TGCAGTGCTAGAGATGGCGGGGGGGCGAACACTGAAGCTTTCTTT CSARDGGGANTEAFF
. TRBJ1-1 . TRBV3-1 TGTGCCAGCAGCCACCGACAAATGAACACTGAAGCTTTCTTT CASSHRQMNTEAFF
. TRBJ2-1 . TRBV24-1 TGTGCCACCGGGGAGGGGGGGGATTACAATGAGCAGTTCTTC CATGEGGDYNEQFF
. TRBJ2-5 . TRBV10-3 TGTGCCATCAGTGAAGCTGAAGAGACCCAGTACTTC CAISEAEETQYF
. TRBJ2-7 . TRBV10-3 TGTGCCATCAGTGATTCACACAGGGTCACCTACGAGCAGTACTTC CAISDSHRVTYEQYF
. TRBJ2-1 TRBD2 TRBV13 TGTGCCAGCAGCTTCCGTGGTAGCGGGAGAAATGAGCAGTTCTTC CASSFRGSGRNEQFF
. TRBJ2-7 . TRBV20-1 TGCAGTGCTCTGGTCGGCGGTCCATACGAGCAGTACTTC CSALVGGPYEQYF
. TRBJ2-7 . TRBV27 TGTGCCAGCAGTCTGCGGGGGCCTCCATCCTACGAGCAGTACTTC CASSLRGPPSYEQYF
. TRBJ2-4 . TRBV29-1 TGCAGCGTTCTAAACAGGGTCCTAGCCAAAAACATTCAGTACTTC CSVLNRVLAKNIQYF
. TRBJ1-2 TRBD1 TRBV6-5 TGTGCCAGCAGTTACCCGGGGACAGGCAGCTATGGCTACACCTTC CASSYPGTGSYGYTF
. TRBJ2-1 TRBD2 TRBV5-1 TGCGCCAGCAGCTTGGAATTAGCGGGAGGGAATGAGCAGTTCTTC CASSLELAGGNEQFF
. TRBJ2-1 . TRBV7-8 TGTGCCAGCAGGCTGGGGCGGTACAATGAGCAGTTCTTC CASRLGRYNEQFF
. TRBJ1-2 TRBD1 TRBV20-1 TGCAGTGCTAGACCCCACAGGGGAGGAGGCTACACCTTC CSARPHRGGGYTF
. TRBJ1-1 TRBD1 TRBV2 TGTGCCAGCGGGCTAAGACAGGGACTAGCAGCTTTCTTT CASGLRQGLAAFF
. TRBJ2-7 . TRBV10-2 TGCGCCAGCAGTGTCGGGGGACGGTCCTACGAGCAGTACTTC CASSVGGRSYEQYF
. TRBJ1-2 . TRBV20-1 TGCAGTGCCACCTGGGGGATCGGGTATGGCTACACCTTC CSATWGIGYGYTF
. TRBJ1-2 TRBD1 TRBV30 TGTGCCTGGAGTGTACAGGGGTATGGCTACACCTTC CAWSVQGYGYTF
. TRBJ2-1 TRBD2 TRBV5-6 TGTGCCAGCAGCATCCCGGGACTAGCGGGAGCTTTGGAGTACAATGAGCAGTTCTTC CASSIPGLAGALEYNEQFF
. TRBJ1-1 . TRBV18 TGTGCCAGCTCACCACCCACGGTTTACACTGAAGCTTTCTTT CASSPPTVYTEAFF
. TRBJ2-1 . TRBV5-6 TGTGCCAGCAGCTTTCGGCCCGAGGGGCAGTTCTTC CASSFRPEGQFF
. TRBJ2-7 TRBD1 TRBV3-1 TGTGCCAGCAGCCAAGATAGGGGACAGGGACGCGAGCAGTACTTC CASSQDRGQGREQYF
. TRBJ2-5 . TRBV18 TGTGCCAGCTCACCGCCGGGTAGCGGTCAAGAGACCCAGTACTTC CASSPPGSGQETQYF
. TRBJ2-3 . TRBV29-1 TGCAGCGTTGCATCGGCCAAGGATACGCAGTATTTT CSVASAKDTQYF
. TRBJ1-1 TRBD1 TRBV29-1 TGCAGCGGACAGGGCCTTGGGAGAACTGAAGCTTTCTTT CSGQGLGRTEAFF
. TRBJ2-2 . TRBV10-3 TGTGCCATCAGGAACCGGGACAACCTGAGTGGGGAGCTGTTTTTT CAIRNRDNLSGELFF
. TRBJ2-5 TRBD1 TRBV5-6 TGTGCCAGCAGCCCCCGGACAGGTTTAGAGACCCAGTACTTC CASSPRTGLETQYF
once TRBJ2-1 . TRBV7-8 TGTGCCAGCAGCCCGCCGACTGGTAATGAGCAGTTCTTC CASSPPTGNEQFF
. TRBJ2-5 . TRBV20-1 TGCAGTGCTGAACCAACAGGGTCCGGGGAGACCCAGTACTTC CSAEPTGSGETQYF
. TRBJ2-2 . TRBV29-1 TGCAGCGTACCGGAACGGGACCTATCCGGGGAGCTGTTTTTT CSVPERDLSGELFF
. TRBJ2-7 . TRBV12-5 TGTGCTACCTCTGTCGGGGAGACCTACGAGCAGTACTTC CATSVGETYEQYF
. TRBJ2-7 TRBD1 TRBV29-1 TGCAGCGTTGAAGAAGTGGGACAGGGGAGAGGGGAGCAGTACTTC CSVEEVGQGRGEQYF
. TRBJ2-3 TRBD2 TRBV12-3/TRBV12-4 TGTGCCAGCAGACCGGGACTAGCGGGTCATCGTACGCAGTATTTT CASRPGLAGHRTQYF
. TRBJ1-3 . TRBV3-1 TGTGCCACCTTAGACCCTGGAAACACCATATATTTT CATLDPGNTIYF
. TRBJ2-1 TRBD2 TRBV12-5 TGTGCTAGTGGTTTGGGGGCGGGAGGAGGCAATGAGCAGTTCTTC CASGLGAGGGNEQFF
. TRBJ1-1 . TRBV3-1 TGTGCCAGCAGCCAATTCATGGCCGGGGCTTTCTTT CASSQFMAGAFF
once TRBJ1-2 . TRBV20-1 TGCAGTGCTAGAGAGGCCGGGGCTGGCTACACCTTC CSAREAGAGYTF
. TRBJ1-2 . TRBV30 TGTGCCTGGAGCGCCCAGCAGGGGAAGAGGGGCTATGGCTACACCTTC CAWSAQQGKRGYGYTF
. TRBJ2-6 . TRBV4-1 TGCGCCAGCAGCCAAGATATCTCTAGGGGGGCCAACGTCCTGACTTTC CASSQDISRGANVLTF
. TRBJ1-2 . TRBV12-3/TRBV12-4 TGTGCCAGCAGTTTAGAGCTTAGGGGCTATGGCTACACCTTC CASSLELRGYGYTF
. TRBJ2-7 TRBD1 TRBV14 TGTGCCAGCAGCCAAGCCGGGACAGGGGGATACGAGCAGTACTTC CASSQAGTGGYEQYF
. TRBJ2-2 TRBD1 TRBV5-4 TGTGCCAGCAGCTTGCAGGGGGAGAACACCGGGGAGCTGTTTTTT CASSLQGENTGELFF
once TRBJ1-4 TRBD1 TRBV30 TGTGCCTGGAGACTGTGGACAGGGAGAAATGAAAAACTGTTTTTT CAWRLWTGRNEKLFF
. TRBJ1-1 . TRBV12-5 TGTGCTAGTGGACTTGGGATGAACACTGAAGCTTTCTTT CASGLGMNTEAFF
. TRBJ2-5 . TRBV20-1 TGCAGTGCTGGCAGCGGGACAGCTCAAGAGACCCAGTACTTC CSAGSGTAQETQYF
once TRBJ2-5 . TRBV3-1 TGTGCCAGCAGCCAAGATAGGACCACACAAGAGACCCAGTACTTC CASSQDRTTQETQYF